The clone carrying this T cell receptor beta chain was seen a single time. Antigen: not known. Tumor samples were obtained before definitive surgery or chemotherapy. The V end lost 0 bases, the J end lost 7 bases, and 15 bases lay between the germline ends. Germline V gene lookup returns CDR1 SGHTA and CDR2 FQGNSA. CDR3 length: 15 amino acids. This entry comes from a study of high-grade serous ovarian cancer treatment subgroups. Study summary: On average, 14,192 reads and 7,000 to 8,500 unique TCR beta rearrangements were obtained per sample.

General study results and limits: Different patients shared almost no repertoire; same-patient tumors shared roughly 0.11 to 0.8. TCR clonal relatedness correlated positively with neoantigen level.

TCRdb's table, derived via immunoSEQ multiplex PCR, lists solely in-frame clones and lacks some. The data hold just over 35,000 clones, with 75% to 85% observed a single time. This TCR derives from a human donor with high-grade serous ovarian cancer. Sequencing input: tumor tissue. The chain is built from TRBV7-2 and TRBJ1-2; possibly TRBD1 for D (6 bases). Here the CDR3 reads CASSLAGGAPSGYTF. In DNA form, the CDR3 reads TGTGCCAGCAGCTTAGCAGGGGGGGCACCCTCTGGCTACACCTTC.